The clone carrying this TCR beta chain showed up just a few times. This entry comes from a study of T-cell reconstitution after alpha-beta-depleted transplantation in children. The V gene lost 6 bases and the J gene lost 5 bases, with 8 bases spanning the gap. CDR3 length equals 13 residues. Unique molecular identifiers were incorporated into the prepared TCRbeta library. TCRdb itself ran the PCR reads through MiXCR, one entry per CDR3 protein. The table has approximately 510,000 distinct CDR3 sequences, around 16% seen once; the top ten hold roughly 3.3%. The TCR sequence derives from a human donor who donated a stem cell graft to a child with acute lymphoblastic leukemia. The chain carries TRBV12-3 or TRBV12-4 and TRBJ2-6, with no clear D. This sample comprised PBMCs from the stem cell graft donor, obtained from the stem cell graft. The CDR3 loop reads CASRGFRANVLTF. For the CDR3, the DNA is TGTGCCAGCAGGGGATTTCGGGCCAACGTCCTGACTTTC.